These T cell receptor beta chains were read from a single sample in a study of molecular identifiers for immune sequencing clone quantification. Via MiXCR, TCRdb re-called the PCR reads, giving one row per CDR3 protein. Here the sample spans 460,000 or so distinct CDR3 sequences, roughly a fifth being singletons. The source material was naive CD8+ T cells from blood, with Jurkat cell RNA spiked in. These receptors were taken from a human donor in good health. Some libraries in this study had Jurkat cell RNA spiked in. CDR3s include the opening cysteine and the closing phenylalanine or tryptophan. A D gene is named only where the DNA matches it firmly. A row's size may be missing; if present it is once, few, many or a size class.

clone_size,d_call,v_call,j_call,cdr3_aa,cdr3_nt
few,-,TRBV12-3/TRBV12-4,TRBJ2-3,CASRGGPGGQGTRTHTDTQYF,TGTGCCAGCAGGGGGGGGCCAGGAGGGCAGGGCACACGTACACACACAGATACGCAGTATTTT
-,-,TRBV12-3/TRBV12-4,TRBJ2-2,CASSQSSGELFF,TGTGCCAGCAGTCAAAGCTCCGGGGAGCTGTTTTTT
many,-,TRBV24-1,TRBJ2-1,CATSDLGIDEQFF,TGTGCCACCAGTGATTTGGGTATAGATGAGCAGTTCTTC
few,TRBD2,TRBV19,TRBJ2-7,CASSLREAAYEQYF,TGTGCCAGTAGTTTGCGGGAGGCGGCCTACGAGCAGTACTTC
-,-,TRBV27,TRBJ2-5,CASSFSAVPGETQYF,TGTGCCAGCAGTTTCTCAGCGGTCCCTGGGGAGACCCAGTACTTC
many,TRBD1,TRBV20-1,TRBJ1-1,CSAKDRLHTEAFF,TGCAGTGCTAAGGACAGGTTGCACACTGAAGCTTTCTTT
-,-,TRBV6-1,TRBJ1-1,CASSERQLNTEAFF,TGTGCCAGCAGTGAACGACAGCTAAACACTGAAGCTTTCTTT
few,TRBD1,TRBV9,TRBJ2-7,CASSVAGQNYEQYF,TGTGCCAGCAGCGTAGCGGGACAGAACTACGAGCAGTACTTC
many,-,TRBV4-1,TRBJ2-3,CASSQEAGSTDTQYF,TGCGCCAGCAGCCAAGAGGCGGGGAGCACAGATACGCAGTATTTT
few,TRBD1,TRBV7-8,TRBJ2-6,CASSLGPGTGGTGANVLTF,TGTGCCAGCAGCTTAGGGCCCGGGACAGGGGGCACTGGGGCCAACGTCCTGACTTTC
-,-,TRBV25-1,TRBJ1-1,CASNEFQGLNTEAFF,TGTGCCAGCAATGAATTTCAGGGGCTGAACACTGAAGCTTTCTTT
many,-,TRBV12-3/TRBV12-4,TRBJ2-3,CASTPLRSRSTDTQYF,TGTGCCAGCACCCCGTTACGCAGCCGTTCCACAGATACGCAGTATTTT
-,-,TRBV5-1,TRBJ2-5,CASSGEDQETQYF,TGCGCCAGCAGCGGGGAGGATCAAGAGACCCAGTACTTC
-,TRBD2,TRBV2,TRBJ2-5,CASSWEGRQETQYF,TGTGCCAGCAGTTGGGAGGGTCGCCAAGAGACCCAGTACTTC
many,TRBD2,TRBV28,TRBJ2-7,CASSSGLLLYEQYF,TGTGCCAGCAGTTCGGGACTACTACTCTACGAGCAGTACTTC
few,-,TRBV6-2/TRBV6-3,TRBJ1-1,CASSYSQGGTEAFF,TGTGCCAGCAGTTACTCGCAGGGAGGGACTGAAGCTTTCTTT
many,-,TRBV6-2/TRBV6-3,TRBJ2-7,CASSENEQYF,TGTGCCAGCAGTGAGAACGAGCAGTACTTC
-,TRBD2,TRBV4-1,TRBJ2-3,CASSPRTREGTDTQYF,TGCGCCAGCAGCCCCCGGACTAGAGAGGGCACAGATACGCAGTATTTT
-,-,TRBV27,TRBJ1-4,CASRQASGWPHEKLFF,TGTGCCAGCAGACAGGCAAGTGGGTGGCCTCATGAAAAACTGTTTTTT
-,-,TRBV6-2/TRBV6-3,TRBJ2-7,CASSYSNGASYEQYF,TGTGCCAGCAGTTACTCGAACGGGGCCTCCTACGAGCAGTACTTC
-,-,TRBV6-6,TRBJ2-7,CASSYSMAGEYGEQYF,TGTGCCAGCAGTTACTCGATGGCAGGGGAGTATGGCGAGCAGTACTTC
many,TRBD1,TRBV7-9,TRBJ1-5,CASSSGQGHQPQHF,TGTGCCAGCAGCTCTGGACAGGGACATCAGCCCCAGCATTTT
many,-,TRBV30,TRBJ2-5,CACDNQETQYF,TGTGCCTGTGACAATCAAGAGACCCAGTACTTC
-,-,TRBV7-9,TRBJ2-7,CASSLGAGDGYEQYF,TGTGCCAGCAGCTTAGGCGCAGGGGATGGCTACGAGCAGTACTTC
many,-,TRBV28,TRBJ2-3,CASSPPPVGDTQYF,TGTGCCAGCAGTCCCCCTCCCGTAGGAGATACGCAGTATTTT
few,-,TRBV27,TRBJ2-3,CASSPLAVGGNTDTQYF,TGTGCCAGCAGTCCCCTCGCCGTAGGGGGGAACACAGATACGCAGTATTTT
few,TRBD2,TRBV10-3,TRBJ2-2,CAIRDGTSVTGELFF,TGTGCCATCAGGGACGGGACTAGCGTCACCGGGGAGCTGTTTTTT
-,-,TRBV7-6,TRBJ2-1,CASTPIEEGVHEQFF,TGTGCCAGCACCCCGATTGAAGAGGGAGTGCATGAGCAGTTCTTC
-,TRBD2,TRBV7-9,TRBJ2-3,CASSLRLAGGPGADTQYF,TGTGCCAGCAGCCTCCGACTAGCGGGGGGGCCTGGAGCGGATACGCAGTATTTT
-,TRBD1,TRBV7-9,TRBJ1-1,CASSPPMTGGGSEAFF,TGTGCCAGCAGCCCTCCAATGACAGGGGGCGGGTCTGAAGCTTTCTTT
-,-,TRBV6-5,TRBJ2-1,CASSYSNGHHEQFF,TGTGCCAGCAGTTACTCGAATGGACACCATGAGCAGTTCTTC
many,-,TRBV4-3,TRBJ2-3,CASSQDLPQATDTQYF,TGCGCCAGCAGCCAAGATCTCCCACAGGCCACAGATACGCAGTATTTT
-,-,TRBV4-1,TRBJ2-5,CAGSQTGLETQYF,TGCGCCGGCAGCCAAACAGGGTTAGAGACCCAGTACTTC